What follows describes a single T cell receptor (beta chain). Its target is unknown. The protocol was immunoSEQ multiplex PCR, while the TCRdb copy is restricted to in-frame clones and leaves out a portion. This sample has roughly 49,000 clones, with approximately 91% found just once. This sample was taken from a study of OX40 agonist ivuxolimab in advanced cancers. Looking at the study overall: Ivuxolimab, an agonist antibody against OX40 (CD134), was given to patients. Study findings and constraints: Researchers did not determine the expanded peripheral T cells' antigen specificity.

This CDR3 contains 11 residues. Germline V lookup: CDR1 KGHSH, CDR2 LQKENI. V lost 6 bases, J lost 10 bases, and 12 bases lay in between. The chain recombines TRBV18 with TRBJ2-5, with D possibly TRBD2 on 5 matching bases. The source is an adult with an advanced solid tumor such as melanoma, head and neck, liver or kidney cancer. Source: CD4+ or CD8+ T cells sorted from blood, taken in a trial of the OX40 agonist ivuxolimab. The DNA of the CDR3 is TGTGCCAGCTCCCCGGGGTCTGGCCAGTACTTC. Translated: CASSPGSGQYF.